A single T cell receptor beta chain is shown here with its context. Assay used: immunoSEQ multiplex PCR; TCRdb lists only in-frame clones, some missing. The table lists about 190,000 clones, around 90% of them singletons. The entry originates in a study of blood T cell repertoires in COVID-19. Looking at the study overall: Some COVID-19 samples were acute and others convalescent; all came from the United States, Italy and Spain. From T cells, B-cell-depleted T cells, or PBMCs came the material, which was cDNA or gDNA.

CDR1 SGHTS and CDR2 YDEGEE come from the germline V gene. The CDR3 has 14 amino acids. J gave up 8 bases and V 4 bases, and 11 bases lay outside the gene matches. The chain uses TRBV5-8 and TRBJ1-2, with TRBD1 matching over 7 bases. This TCR derives from a human donor in a cohort sampled during active COVID-19. The sample comprised peripheral blood. The CDR3 nucleotides read TGTGCCAGCAGCGCCCCCGACAGGGTTAGAGGCTACACCTTC. Its protein product is CASSAPDRVRGYTF.